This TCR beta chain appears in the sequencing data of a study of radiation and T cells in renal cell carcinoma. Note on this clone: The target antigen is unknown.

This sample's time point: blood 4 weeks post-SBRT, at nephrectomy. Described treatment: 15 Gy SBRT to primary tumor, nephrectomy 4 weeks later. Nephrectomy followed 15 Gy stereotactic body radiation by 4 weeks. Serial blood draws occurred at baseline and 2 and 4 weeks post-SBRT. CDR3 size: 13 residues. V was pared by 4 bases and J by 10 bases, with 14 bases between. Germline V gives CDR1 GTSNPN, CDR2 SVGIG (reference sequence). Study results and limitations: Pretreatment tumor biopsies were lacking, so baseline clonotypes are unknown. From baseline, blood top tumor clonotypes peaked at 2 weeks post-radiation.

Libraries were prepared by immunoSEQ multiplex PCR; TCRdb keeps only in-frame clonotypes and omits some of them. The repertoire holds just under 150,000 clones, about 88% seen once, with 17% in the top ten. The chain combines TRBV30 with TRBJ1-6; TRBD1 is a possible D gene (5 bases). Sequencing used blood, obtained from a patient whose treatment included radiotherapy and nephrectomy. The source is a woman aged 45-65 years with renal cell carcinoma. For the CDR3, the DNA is TGTGCCTGGACGCTCAGGGAAGGATCACCCCTCCACTTT. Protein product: CAWTLREGSPLHF.